The clone carrying this T cell receptor beta chain has at least ten counts. The antigen is unknown. A library prepared for alpha chains yielded this beta chain as an off-target read; its size is of little meaning. TCRdb processed the 5' RACE reads anew with MiXCR; each CDR3 protein has one entry. The top ten hold roughly a tenth of the sample, which has about 10,000 distinct CDR3 sequences, around 12% seen once. The sample belongs to a study of spatial heterogeneity in lung cancer. The time point: sample taken at primary tumor resection. Sequencing covered unsorted whole RNA taken from tumor, nontumor lung or frozen PBMC. Study-level points and caveats: Counts that tracked tumor mutation counts were those of expanded intratumoral alpha and beta TCRs.

V lost 4 bases and J lost 0, with 13 bases in between. CDR3 length equals 15 residues. Germline lookup yields CDR1 KGHSH and CDR2 LQKENI. The chain links TRBV18 to TRBJ2-7; D assignment may be TRBD1 or TRBD2 (6 bases each). The source material was lung tumor tissue, sampled at surgery. The TCR was taken from a male donor with early-stage non-small cell lung cancer. The CDR3 nucleotides read TGTGCCAGCTCACGGGGGGCAGAGAGCTCCTACGAGCAGTACTTC. It is translated as CASSRGAESSYEQYF.